The 31 T cell receptor beta chains given below trace back to one sample, sequenced in a study of CD8+ T cells in alopecia areata. Investigators isolated RNA and reverse transcribed it into cDNA to act as the sequencing template. The table came from immunoSEQ multiplex PCR; TCRdb's copy has only in-frame clones and leaves some out. This sample has about 200,000 clones, with just over 55% found just once. Specimen: CD8+ T cells sorted from blood. These receptors all come from a human donor in good health.

V is TRBV27 and J is TRBJ1-5; D not certain. The V end lost 3 bases, the J end lost 2 bases, and 11 bases lay between the germline ends. Germline values: CDR1 MNHEY, CDR2 SMNVEV (reference sequence). The CDR3 loop spans 15 amino acids. CDR3 sequence: CASSLTGFGNQPQHF. As DNA, the CDR3 is TGTGCCAGCAGTTTGACCGGGTTCGGCAATCAGCCCCAGCATTTT.

This clone was counted between two and nine times. V is TRBV4-1 and J is TRBJ1-4, with D unclear. This CDR3 contains 15 residues. Germline V gene lookup returns CDR1 MGHRA and CDR2 YSYEKL. V lost 4 bases and J lost 6, with 15 bases in between. The CDR3 sequence: CASSRPDTEDEKLFF. CDR3 DNA: TGCGCCAGCAGCCGGCCTGACACGGAGGATGAAAAACTGTTTTTT.

This clone was recorded once. The chain is built from TRBV7-6 and TRBJ1-1; unclear D gene. CDR3 length: 12 residues. V was trimmed by 1 base and J by 7 bases, leaving 7 bases between them. Germline V lookup: CDR1 SGHVS, CDR2 FNYEAQ. The CDR3 reads CASSLGGGEAFF. In DNA, the CDR3 is TGTGCCAGCAGCTTAGGTGGAGGTGAAGCTTTCTTT.

V usage is TRBV5-4 and J usage is TRBJ1-1; a weak D match, TRBD1 (5 bases). V gave up 3 bases and J gave up 3 bases, with 12 bases separating them. This CDR3 has 14 residues. Germline CDR1 SGHNT, CDR2 YYREEE (reference sequence). The CDR3 sequence: CASSSTGLDTEAFF. The CDR3 nucleotides read TGTGCCAGCAGCTCTACGGGACTCGACACTGAAGCTTTCTTT.

This chain joins TRBV7-9 and TRBJ1-5; maybe TRBD1 (5 bases). The CDR3 is made up of 14 amino acids. In germline, CDR1 is SEHNR, CDR2 FQNEAQ (reference sequence). Trimming took off 1 base at V and 5 bases at J, with 9 bases between the two ends. The DNA of the CDR3 is TGTGCCAGCAGCTTAGGCAGGGTGGATCAGCCCCAGCATTTT. Residues: CASSLGRVDQPQHF.

The rearrangement links TRBV6-1 to TRBJ1-1; D is uncertain. The V end lost 10 bases, the J end lost 4 bases, and 10 bases lay between the germline ends. CDR3 length equals 11 residues. Germline values: CDR1 MNHNS, CDR2 SASEGT. The CDR3 sequence is CATTWSTEAFF. The DNA of the CDR3 is TGTGCCACAACCTGGAGCACTGAAGCTTTCTTT.

This chain connects TRBV30 to TRBJ2-6, with D unresolved. Germline CDR1 reads GTSNPN; CDR2 reads SVGIG (reference sequence). This CDR3 has 12 residues. V was cut by 7 bases and J by 2 bases, with 6 bases left in between. This chain's CDR3 is CAYYTGANVLTF. The CDR3 nucleotides read TGTGCCTATTACACTGGGGCCAACGTCCTGACTTTC.

The V gene is TRBV7-9, the J gene TRBJ2-1; 9 bases match TRBD1. Germline loops: CDR1 SEHNR, CDR2 FQNEAQ (reference sequence). V trimming: 5 bases; J trimming: 1 base; junction bases outside the gene matches: 3. This CDR3 has 15 amino acids. CDR3 coding DNA: TGTGCCAGCAGCCCCGACAGGGGGTCCTACAATGAGCAGTTCTTC. Its translation: CASSPDRGSYNEQFF.

This clone has only a few counts. The chain is built from TRBV5-6 and TRBJ1-1; D is unclear. V was cut by 1 base and J by 2 bases, with 6 bases left in between. The CDR3 is 13 residues long. Germline loops: CDR1 SGHDT, CDR2 YYEEEE. The CDR3 protein is CASSLHPNTEAFF. In DNA form, the CDR3 reads TGTGCCAGCAGCTTGCACCCAAACACTGAAGCTTTCTTT.

J is TRBJ2-7 and V is TRBV4-1; D might be TRBD1 (5 bases). The CDR3 spans 13 residues. The germline V gene has CDR1 MGHRA and CDR2 YSYEKL. V lost 4 bases to trimming and J lost 3 bases, with 10 bases between them. In DNA, the CDR3 is TGCGCCAGCAGCCGAGACAGAGACTACGAGCAGTACTTC. Translation: CASSRDRDYEQYF.

The chain is built from TRBV25-1 and TRBJ2-5, with a weak D call TRBD2 (6 bases). V was pared by 0 bases and J by 9 bases, with 14 bases between. Germline V gene lookup returns CDR1 MGHDK and CDR2 SYGVNS. This CDR3 comprises 14 residues. The chain's CDR3 is CASSEYTSAGSQYF. Written as DNA, the CDR3 is TGTGCCAGCAGTGAATATACCTCGGCGGGGTCCCAGTACTTC.

This clone was seen a few times. The gene calls are TRBV6-5 and TRBJ1-1, with D possibly TRBD1 on 5 matching bases. V was clipped by 0 bases and J by 5 bases, with 13 bases between them. In germline, CDR1 is MNHEY, CDR2 SVGAGI. CDR3 length equals 15 residues. The DNA of the CDR3 is TGTGCCAGCAGTTACTCCAGGGAGGTTTATACTGAAGCTTTCTTT. Its translation: CASSYSREVYTEAFF.

This chain connects TRBV30 to TRBJ2-3; possibly TRBD2 for D (6 bases). This CDR3 comprises 14 residues. Germline CDR1 reads GTSNPN; CDR2 reads SVGIG (reference sequence). V was pared by 2 bases and J by 5 bases, with 14 bases between. The CDR3 nucleotides are TGTGCCTGGAGTCCGGGGGACTGGCAAGATACGCAGTATTTT. Protein: CAWSPGDWQDTQYF. Full variable domain (rest looked up from reference TRBV30 and TRBJ2-3): SQTIHQWPATLVQPVGSPLSLECTVEGTSNPNLYWYRQAAGRGLQLLFYSVGIGQISSEVPQNLSASRPQDRQFILSSKKLLLSDSGFYLCAWSPGDWQDTQYFGPGTRLTVL.

This chain joins TRBV4-1 and TRBJ1-4, with unresolved D. CDR1 MGHRA and CDR2 YSYEKL come from the germline V gene. The CDR3 consists of 15 residues. Trimming took 3 bases from V and 7 from J, leaving 15 bases between them. The CDR3 bases are TGCGCCAGCAGCCAGGTTCCGGGGATAGCTGAAAAACTGTTTTTT. Amino acids: CASSQVPGIAEKLFF.

The chain uses TRBV27 and TRBJ1-2; D remains unclear. Germline assignment: CDR1 MNHEY and CDR2 SMNVEV (reference sequence). The CDR3 is 13 residues long. V was trimmed by 5 bases and J by 2 bases, leaving 9 bases between them. CDR3 nucleotide sequence: TGTGCCAGCAGTACAACCATCAACTATGGCTACACCTTC. Translating it yields CASSTTINYGYTF.

The V and J genes are TRBV5-1 and TRBJ1-2; maybe TRBD1 (6 bases). This CDR3 is built from 14 residues. V was pared by 0 bases and J by 6 bases, with 12 bases between. The germline gives CDR1 SGHRS, CDR2 YFSETQ. The CDR3 sequence is CASSLASRGDGYTF. The CDR3 nucleotides are TGCGCCAGCAGCTTGGCCAGCAGGGGAGATGGCTACACCTTC.

This clone has a handful of counts. V usage is TRBV9 and J usage is TRBJ1-2, with D possibly being TRBD1 (5 bases). The CDR3 has 12 residues. In germline, CDR1 is SGDLS, CDR2 YYNGEE. The V end was cut by 4 bases, the J end by 6 bases, with 10 bases between. For the CDR3, the DNA is TGTGCCAGCAGCTCTGGGGGAAATGGCTACACCTTC. Translation: CASSSGGNGYTF. Looking up the rest from reference TRBV9 and TRBJ1-2 gives the full variable domain: DSGVTQTPKHLITATGQRVTLRCSPRSGDLSVYWYQQSLDQGLQFLIQYYNGEERAKGNILERFSAQQFPDLHSELNLSSLELGDSALYFCASSSGGNGYTFGSGTRLTVV.

This clone was detected a few times. CDR3 in DNA: TGTGCCAGCAGCCTCGAAGGGGCAGCTCATAGAGCTTTCTTT. Its translation is CASSLEGAAHRAFF. This chain joins TRBV2 and TRBJ1-1; weak D call: TRBD1 (5 bases). Trimming took 6 bases from V and 10 from J, leaving 21 bases between them. CDR1 SNHLY and CDR2 FYNNEI come from the germline V gene. The CDR3 consists of 14 residues.

The sample holds a few counts of this clone. The chain carries TRBV9 and TRBJ1-1; D gene uncertain. The V gene's germline CDR1 is SGDLS and CDR2 YYNGEE. The CDR3 contains 14 residues. Trimming took off 3 bases at V and 6 bases at J, with 15 bases between the two ends. The CDR3 region is CASSGFGPGAEAFF. The CDR3 nucleotides are TGTGCCAGCAGCGGATTTGGACCGGGCGCTGAAGCTTTCTTT.

V and J are TRBV30 and TRBJ2-7; 8 positions agree with TRBD1. The CDR3 contains 16 residues. CDR1 GTSNPN and CDR2 SVGIG come from the germline V gene (reference sequence). With V trimmed by 0 bases and J by 0 bases, 7 bases remained unmatched. CDR3 coding DNA: TGTGCCTGGAGTGTCAGTCGGACAGGGTCCTCCTACGAGCAGTACTTC. It yields the protein CAWSVSRTGSSYEQYF.

This chain connects TRBV19 to TRBJ1-2, with D possibly TRBD1 on 6 matching bases. Germline lookup yields CDR1 LNHDA and CDR2 SQIVND (reference sequence). The CDR3 covers 13 residues. Trimming cost V 2 bases and J 6 bases, with 10 bases left between them. CDR3 nucleotide sequence: TGTGCCAGTAGTATACCTCAGGGGAATGGCTACACCTTC. Its translation: CASSIPQGNGYTF. The entire variable domain, with the rest obtained from reference TRBV19 and TRBJ1-2, is as follows: DGGITQSPKYLFRKEGQNVTLSCEQNLNHDAMYWYRQDPGQGLRLIYYSQIVNDFQKGDIAEGYSVSREKKESFPLTVTSAQKNPTAFYLCASSIPQGNGYTFGSGTRLTVV.

This clone was seen once. The germline gene is not matched at one end of the junction; a read error may be the cause. The same CDR3 also results from other DNA sequences found in this sample. The V gene is TRBV4-1, the J gene TRBJ2-7, with D hard to call. Germline CDR1 is MGHRA and CDR2 is YSYEKL. The CDR3 runs 14 residues. The CDR3 bases are TGCGCCAGCAGCCATGAAAGCGAAGGGTTCGAGCAATACTTC. The encoded protein is CASSHESEGFEQYF.

This CDR3 reads CASGWTGKKLFF. CDR3 nucleotide sequence: TGTGCCAGCGGCTGGACAGGGAAAAAACTGTTTTTT. The chain employs TRBV27 and TRBJ1-4; 8 nucleotides align to TRBD1. Germline loops: CDR1 MNHEY, CDR2 SMNVEV (reference sequence). The CDR3 is 12 amino acids. V trimming: 8 bases; J trimming: 9 bases; junction bases outside the gene matches: 5.

The V call is TRBV27, the J call TRBJ2-3; unclear D gene. Germline-derived CDR1 and CDR2 are MNHEY and SMNVEV (reference sequence). The CDR3 covers 13 residues. With 9 bases removed from V and 2 bases from J, the gap between germline ends came to 12 bases. CDR3 in amino acids: CARAQLSTDTQYF. DNA of the CDR3: TGTGCCAGGGCACAGCTATCCACAGATACGCAGTATTTT.

The chain carries TRBV2 and TRBJ1-2; a possible D gene is TRBD1 (6 bases). Germline V lookup: CDR1 SNHLY, CDR2 FYNNEI. Between the trimmed V and J ends, which lost 3 bases and 5 bases, there was a span of 10 bases. This CDR3 comprises 13 residues. The CDR3 sequence is CASSDRGEYGYTF. The CDR3 DNA is TGTGCCAGCAGTGATAGGGGGGAATATGGCTACACCTTC.

This clone has just a few counts. The CDR3 region has the DNA TGTGCCAGCAGCTTTATTCAGGGCACAGATACGCAGTATTTT. Protein: CASSFIQGTDTQYF. V usage is TRBV5-4 and J usage is TRBJ2-3; no definite D call. CDR3 size: 14 residues. Germline V lookup: CDR1 SGHNT, CDR2 YYREEE (reference sequence). Deletions cut 2 bases from V and 1 base from J, with 8 bases between.

This clone showed up just once. This chain joins TRBV9 and TRBJ2-3, with a tentative D call TRBD1 (6 bases). The CDR3 length is 18 residues. Trimming left V 0 bases short and J 1 base short, with 18 bases between. In germline, CDR1 is SGDLS, CDR2 YYNGEE. This chain's CDR3 is CASSVGVNRALGTDTQYF. The CDR3 nucleotides are TGTGCCAGCAGCGTAGGGGTGAACAGGGCGCTCGGCACAGATACGCAGTATTTT.

The chain joins TRBV19 to TRBJ1-1, with a tentative D call TRBD1 (5 bases). The germline gives CDR1 LNHDA, CDR2 SQIVND (reference sequence). This CDR3 region has 13 residues. The V gene lost 5 bases and the J gene lost 3 bases, with 10 bases spanning the gap. CDR3 loop: CASSPGTHTEAFF. Here the CDR3 DNA reads TGTGCCAGTAGTCCCGGGACTCACACTGAAGCTTTCTTT.

The chain couples TRBV27 to TRBJ2-1, with TRBD1 matching 8 bases. The CDR3 consists of 13 residues. Germline V lookup: CDR1 MNHEY, CDR2 SMNVEV (reference sequence). J lost 7 bases, V lost 4 bases, and 3 bases had no gene match. The CDR3 coding sequence is TGTGCCAGCAGTTCGAGGACAGGGAATGAGCAGTTCTTC. This translates into CASSSRTGNEQFF.

The chain recombines TRBV27 with TRBJ1-5; TRBD1 agrees at 8 bases. The length of the CDR3 is 15 residues. CDR1 MNHEY and CDR2 SMNVEV come from the germline V gene (reference sequence). After removal of 8 bases from V and 7 bases from J, the junction contained 13 bases not matched to a gene. CDR3 nucleotide sequence: TGTGCCAGCGGCTCCGGGACAGGTTTTCGACAGCCCCAGCATTTT. Residues: CASGSGTGFRQPQHF.

This chain connects TRBV5-1 to TRBJ1-2; no reliable D call. Germline V lookup: CDR1 SGHRS, CDR2 YFSETQ. The V end lost 3 bases, the J end lost 2 bases, and 14 bases lay between the germline ends. The CDR3 is 15 amino acids. The CDR3 nucleotides read TGCGCCAGCAGCTGGAACGGCGCCCTAAACTATGGCTACACCTTC. Protein product: CASSWNGALNYGYTF.